This T cell receptor beta chain was identified in a study of blood T cells in healthy people across ages. The study's findings and limits: The CMV status of each donor remained undetermined, and this could have confounded shifts in expanded clonotypes.

Samples each yielded at least 5 micrograms of total RNA. About this clonotype itself: The antigen remains undetermined. One base away lies a much larger clone, so this may be a sequencing read error.

The authors ran a second PCR of roughly 6 to 12 cycles using a sample-barcoded 5' primer and a J-beta primer mix. The template-switch adaptor, which had 12 random nucleotides, put a tag on each cDNA molecule. TCRdb processed the 5' RACE reads anew with MiXCR; each CDR3 protein has one entry. The sample includes about 1.6 million distinct CDR3 sequences, 30% to 35% of them seen just once. CDR3 length equals 13 residues. The V gene's germline CDR1 is SGHAT and CDR2 FQNNGV. This receptor was taken from a woman aged 30 to 39 in good health. The rearrangement links TRBV11-2 to TRBJ2-7; TRBD2 is a possible D gene (7 bases). Sequenced: blood. In nucleotides, the CDR3 is TGTGCCGGCAGCTTAGATCGGGGGGCGGAGCAGTACTTC. Residues: CAGSLDRGAEQYF.